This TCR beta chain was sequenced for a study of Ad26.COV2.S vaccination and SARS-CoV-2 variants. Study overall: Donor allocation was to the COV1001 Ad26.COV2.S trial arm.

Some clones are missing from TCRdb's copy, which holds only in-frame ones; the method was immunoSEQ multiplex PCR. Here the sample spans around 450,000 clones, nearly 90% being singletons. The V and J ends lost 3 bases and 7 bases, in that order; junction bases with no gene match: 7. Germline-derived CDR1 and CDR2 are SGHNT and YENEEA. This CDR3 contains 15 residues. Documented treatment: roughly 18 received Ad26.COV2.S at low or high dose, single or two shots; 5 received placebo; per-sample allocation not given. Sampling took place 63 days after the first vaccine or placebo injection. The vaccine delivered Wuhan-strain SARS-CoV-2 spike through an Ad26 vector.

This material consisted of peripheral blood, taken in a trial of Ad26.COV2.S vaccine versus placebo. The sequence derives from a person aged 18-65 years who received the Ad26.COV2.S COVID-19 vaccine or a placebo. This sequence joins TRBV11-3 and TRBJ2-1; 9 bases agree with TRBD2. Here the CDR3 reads CASSFALAGRNEQFF. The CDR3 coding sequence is TGTGCCAGCAGCTTTGCGCTAGCGGGACGGAATGAGCAGTTCTTC.